The 9 T cell receptor beta chains listed next were all sequenced from one sample in a study of OX40 agonist ivuxolimab in advanced cancers. Generated by immunoSEQ multiplex PCR, the TCRdb table keeps only in-frame clones and is missing some. The sample records about 80,000 clones, over 85% being singletons. Here the sequenced sample was CD4+ or CD8+ T cells sorted from blood, taken in a trial of the OX40 agonist ivuxolimab. Receptors were obtained from an adult with an advanced solid tumor such as melanoma, head and neck, liver or kidney cancer.

The CDR3 DNA follows: TGCGCCAGCAGCCCCCGGGACGGAATAATTGGGGAGCAGTTCTTC. Translated, it gives CASSPRDGIIGEQFF. This chain connects TRBV5-1 to TRBJ2-1; D is possibly TRBD1 or TRBD2 (5 bases each). Between the trimmed V and J ends, which lost 4 bases and 10 bases, there was a span of 21 bases. The CDR3 has 15 residues. In germline, CDR1 is SGHRS, CDR2 YFSETQ.

The chain links TRBV7-2 to TRBJ1-1; D is uncertain. Germline V gene sequence: CDR1 SGHTA, CDR2 FQGNSA. Trimming pared 3 bases from V and 2 bases from J, leaving 10 bases between. The CDR3 length is 14 residues. As DNA, the CDR3 is TGTGCCAGCAGCTTGGGGTGGGGTAACACTGAAGCTTTCTTT. Its translation is CASSLGWGNTEAFF.

The chain has TRBV18 and TRBJ2-1; 10 nucleotides match TRBD2. The germline CDR1 and CDR2 sequences are KGHSH and LQKENI. After removal of 3 bases from V and 5 bases from J, the junction contained 4 bases not matched to a gene. CDR3 length: 15 amino acids. CDR3 sequence reads: CASSPGLAANNEQFF. CDR3 in DNA: TGTGCCAGCTCACCTGGACTAGCGGCAAACAATGAGCAGTTCTTC.

The chain couples TRBV2 to TRBJ2-4, with 12 bases matching TRBD1. Germline CDR1 and CDR2: SNHLY and FYNNEI. The ends lost 4 bases at V and 5 bases at J; junction bases unmatched: 15. The length of the CDR3 is 19 residues. CDR3 DNA sequence: TGTGCCAGCAGTGTCTCAGTGAGGTGGGGGACAGGGGGCCAAAACATTCAGTACTTC. Encoded protein: CASSVSVRWGTGGQNIQYF.

The chain is built from TRBV2 and TRBJ2-1; TRBD2 aligns across 13 bases. Germline V CDR1 and CDR2: SNHLY, FYNNEI. Trimming removed 6 bases from V and 4 bases from J; junction bases left unmatched: 6. This CDR3 is built from 16 residues. CDR3 nucleotide sequence: TGTGCCAGCAGGGCACTAGCGGGAGGGTTGTACAATGAGCAGTTCTTC. Its translation: CASRALAGGLYNEQFF.

This clone appeared a single time. The rearrangement joins TRBV25-1 to TRBJ2-2; D is uncertain. This CDR3 region has 13 residues. V shed 6 bases and J shed 2 bases, with 7 bases lying between them. Germline V gene data show CDR1 as MGHDK and CDR2 as SYGVNS. CDR3 region: CASRTRNTGELFF. In DNA, the CDR3 is TGTGCCAGCAGGACACGCAACACCGGGGAGCTGTTTTTT.

As for this clone: The same CDR3 also results from other DNA sequences found in this sample. The chain joins TRBV5-1 to TRBJ2-7, with D perhaps matching TRBD1 (6 bases). The V gene's germline CDR1 is SGHRS and CDR2 YFSETQ. Trimming cost V 4 bases and J 5 bases, with 22 bases left between them. There are 16 residues in the CDR3. The CDR3 bases are TGCGCCAGCAGCCACCAACGGAGACAGGTCGGGAACGAGCAGTACTTC. This encodes CASSHQRRQVGNEQYF.

The CDR3 sequence: CASSLQGSGTQYF. The CDR3 region has the DNA TGTGCCAGCAGCCTACAGGGGAGTGGGACCCAGTACTTC. The chain uses TRBV5-6 and TRBJ2-5; TRBD1 matches 7 bases. The CDR3 totals 13 residues. The germline CDR1 and CDR2 sequences are SGHDT and YYEEEE. The J segment lost 7 bases and the V segment lost 4 bases, leaving 7 bases of the junction unmatched.

The rearrangement joins TRBV11-2 to TRBJ1-1; D is possibly TRBD1 (5 bases). Trimming left V 4 bases short and J 0 bases short, with 9 bases between. This CDR3 has 14 amino acids. The germline gives CDR1 SGHAT, CDR2 FQNNGV. For the CDR3, the DNA is TGTGCCAGCAGCTACGACAGAATGAACACTGAAGCTTTCTTT. It codes for CASSYDRMNTEAFF.